This TCR beta chain derives from a study of cytomegalovirus exposure and HLA in healthy donors. Study outcomes and limitations: Using the classifier, cytomegalovirus status was reportedly diagnosed with high specificity and sensitivity. Earlier analysis looked at TCR beta V segments, and most were productive about 90% or about 30% of the time.

Turning to this clone: Antigen unknown. An end of the junction differs from the germline gene, which may be a read error.

The donors comprised healthy bone marrow donors. The V gene's germline CDR1 is SEHNR and CDR2 FQNEAQ (reference sequence). The CDR3 is made up of 13 amino acids. Amplification used 60 Vbeta primers and 13 Jbeta primers. The method was immunoSEQ multiplex PCR; TCRdb's version includes in-frame clones alone and lacks a portion of them. This sample carries 200,000 or so clones, 84% of them seen once, and the ten largest clones take around 2.8%. V usage is TRBV7-9 and J usage is TRBJ2-1; D ambiguous. What was sequenced was PBMCs. This sequence originates from a woman in her fifties or sixties in good health and CMV-seropositive. For the CDR3, the DNA is TGTGCTAGCAGCGAGGATACCTACAATGAGCAGTTCTTC. Amino acid sequence: CASSEDTYNEQFF. The entire variable domain, with the rest obtained from reference TRBV7-9 and TRBJ2-1, is as follows: DTGVSQNPRHKITKRGQNVTFRCDPISEHNRLYWYRQTLGQGPEFLTYFQNEAQLEKSRLLSDRFSAERPKGSFSTLEIQRTEQGDSAMYLCASSEDTYNEQFFGPGTRLTVL.